This is a list of T cell receptor beta chains from one sample in a study of blood T cell repertoires in COVID-19. Produced via immunoSEQ multiplex PCR; TCRdb's table is partial and in-frame only. The top ten hold over 5% of the sample, which has over 85,000 clones, around 87% seen once. Sequencing was done on a sample of peripheral blood. The receptors derive from a man aged 40-49 years with acute or convalescent COVID-19. Each CDR3 is given with its conserved first and last residue. A D gene is named only where the DNA matches it firmly. Only some rows state a clone size, as once, few, many or a class for expanded clones.

len: 14
v_gene: TRBV6-2/TRBV6-3
d_gene: NA
j_gene: TRBJ1-2
abundance: NA
CDR3aa: CASSYSSIGYGYTF
CDR3nt: TGTGCCAGCAGTTACTCCTCCATCGGGTATGGCTACACCTTC

len: 14
v_gene: TRBV24-1
d_gene: TRBD1
j_gene: TRBJ2-2
abundance: once
CDR3aa: CATSDGDRPGELFF
CDR3nt: TGTGCCACCAGTGATGGGGACAGGCCCGGGGAGCTGTTTTTT

len: 14
v_gene: TRBV5-1
d_gene: TRBD1
j_gene: TRBJ1-3
abundance: NA
CDR3aa: CASKPGQEANTIYF
CDR3nt: TGCGCCAGCAAGCCGGGACAGGAGGCAAACACCATATATTTT

len: 13
v_gene: TRBV7-2
d_gene: NA
j_gene: TRBJ2-5
abundance: NA
CDR3aa: CASSSGLLETQYF
CDR3nt: TGTGCCAGCAGCTCGGGACTTTTAGAGACCCAGTACTTC

len: 15
v_gene: TRBV11-2
d_gene: TRBD1
j_gene: TRBJ2-7
abundance: NA
CDR3aa: CASSLAGQGVYEQYF
CDR3nt: TGTGCCAGCAGCTTAGCAGGGCAGGGGGTCTACGAGCAGTACTTC

len: 13
v_gene: TRBV5-4
d_gene: TRBD2
j_gene: TRBJ2-1
abundance: once
CDR3aa: CASSFGGAYEQFF
CDR3nt: TGTGCCAGCAGCTTCGGGGGGGCCTATGAGCAGTTCTTC

len: 15
v_gene: TRBV6-1
d_gene: TRBD2
j_gene: TRBJ2-1
abundance: medium-sized
CDR3aa: CASSEASGGANEQFF
CDR3nt: TGTGCCAGCAGTGAAGCTAGCGGGGGGGCCAATGAGCAGTTCTTC

len: 15
v_gene: TRBV6-2/TRBV6-3
d_gene: NA
j_gene: TRBJ1-1
abundance: few
CDR3aa: CASSKGQRTNTEAFF
CDR3nt: TGTGCCAGCAGTAAGGGCCAGCGGACGAACACTGAAGCTTTCTTT

len: 11
v_gene: TRBV29-1
d_gene: NA
j_gene: TRBJ2-1
abundance: NA
CDR3aa: CSVGRDNEQFF
CDR3nt: TGCAGCGTTGGCCGCGACAATGAGCAGTTCTTC

len: 16
v_gene: TRBV15
d_gene: NA
j_gene: TRBJ1-5
abundance: once
CDR3aa: CATSRGKQVGNQPQHF
CDR3nt: TGTGCCACCAGCAGAGGCAAACAGGTTGGCAATCAGCCCCAGCATTTT

len: 14
v_gene: TRBV2
d_gene: TRBD2
j_gene: TRBJ2-3
abundance: NA
CDR3aa: CASILRERTDTQYF
CDR3nt: TGTGCCAGCATTTTGCGGGAGCGCACAGATACGCAGTATTTT

len: 13
v_gene: TRBV5-4
d_gene: NA
j_gene: TRBJ1-5
abundance: NA
CDR3aa: CASSFDRNQPQHF
CDR3nt: TGTGCCAGCAGCTTTGACAGGAATCAGCCCCAGCATTTT

len: 13
v_gene: TRBV14
d_gene: NA
j_gene: TRBJ1-2
abundance: NA
CDR3aa: CASSPIQTYGYTF
CDR3nt: TGTGCCAGCAGCCCAATACAAACCTATGGCTACACCTTC

len: 16
v_gene: TRBV7-9
d_gene: NA
j_gene: TRBJ2-1
abundance: NA
CDR3aa: CASSFSSYSRGDEQFF
CDR3nt: TGTGCCAGCAGCTTTTCTAGCTACTCGAGAGGTGATGAGCAGTTCTTC

len: 15
v_gene: TRBV2
d_gene: TRBD1
j_gene: TRBJ1-5
abundance: NA
CDR3aa: CASSTGGRSNQPQHF
CDR3nt: TGTGCCAGCAGTACAGGGGGAAGGAGCAATCAGCCCCAGCATTTT

len: 13
v_gene: TRBV20-1
d_gene: TRBD1
j_gene: TRBJ1-2
abundance: once
CDR3aa: CSASWTGYGGYTF
CDR3nt: TGCAGTGCTAGTTGGACAGGGTATGGTGGCTACACCTTC

len: 14
v_gene: TRBV9
d_gene: NA
j_gene: TRBJ1-3
abundance: NA
CDR3aa: CASSPQGSGNTIYF
CDR3nt: TGTGCCAGCAGCCCTCAGGGGTCTGGAAACACCATATATTTT

len: 15
v_gene: TRBV5-1
d_gene: TRBD1
j_gene: TRBJ2-1
abundance: NA
CDR3aa: CASSSGQGSYNEQFF
CDR3nt: TGCGCCAGCAGCTCCGGACAGGGATCCTACAATGAGCAGTTCTTC

len: 15
v_gene: TRBV19
d_gene: TRBD1
j_gene: TRBJ1-6
abundance: NA
CDR3aa: CASSARDRGRSPLHF
CDR3nt: TGTGCCAGTAGTGCCCGGGACAGGGGACGCTCACCCCTCCACTTT

len: 14
v_gene: TRBV25-1
d_gene: NA
j_gene: TRBJ2-2
abundance: NA
CDR3aa: CASSAYPSTGELFF
CDR3nt: TGTGCCAGCAGTGCATACCCTAGCACCGGGGAGCTGTTTTTT

len: 14
v_gene: TRBV13
d_gene: NA
j_gene: TRBJ1-1
abundance: NA
CDR3aa: CASSSGDGNTEAFF
CDR3nt: TGTGCCAGCAGCTCCGGAGACGGGAACACTGAAGCTTTCTTT

len: 14
v_gene: TRBV11-2
d_gene: NA
j_gene: TRBJ1-3
abundance: NA
CDR3aa: CASSSTGKGNTIYF
CDR3nt: TGTGCCAGCAGCTCCACAGGGAAAGGAAACACCATATATTTT

len: 13
v_gene: TRBV2
d_gene: TRBD1
j_gene: TRBJ2-5
abundance: NA
CDR3aa: CAGRQGNVETQYF
CDR3nt: TGTGCCGGTCGACAGGGAAACGTAGAGACCCAGTACTTC

len: 12
v_gene: TRBV6-6
d_gene: NA
j_gene: TRBJ1-1
abundance: NA
CDR3aa: CASSPTWGEAFF
CDR3nt: TGTGCCAGCAGTCCCACCTGGGGGGAGGCTTTCTTT

len: 17
v_gene: TRBV18
d_gene: TRBD2
j_gene: TRBJ2-1
abundance: once
CDR3aa: CASSPPREREVKNEQFF
CDR3nt: TGTGCCAGCTCACCCCCTCGTGAGCGGGAGGTGAAAAATGAGCAGTTCTTC